This TCR beta chain was retrieved from a study of T cell repertoires in cytomegalovirus infection. Regarding the study as a whole: It was HLA-C-restricted CMV-specific TCR beta clonotypes that dominated the response ex vivo.

Worth noting for this clonotype: What it binds is unknown.

TCRdb reanalysed the reads using MiXCR and keeps one entry per CDR3 protein. Of roughly 920,000 distinct CDR3 sequences listed, roughly a third are singletons. Germline loops: CDR1 SGHVS, CDR2 FQNEAQ. The CDR3 is 16 amino acids. V lost 1 base and J lost 2, with 12 bases in between. The origin of this receptor is a human donor in good health (CMV status not recorded). Some clones in this sample may be carry-over from other donors' samples. The chain joins TRBV7-8 to TRBJ1-5, with a possible D match to TRBD1 (6 bases). The material was cultured CD8+ T cells from PBMCs, obtained from culture after CMV antigen stimulation. The chain's CDR3 is CASSLERTDGNQPQHF. Here the CDR3 DNA reads TGTGCCAGCAGCTTAGAGCGGACAGACGGCAATCAGCCCCAGCATTTT.